This section outlines one T cell receptor beta chain sequence together with its context. The data originate from a study of blood T cell repertoires in COVID-19. At the level of the study: The analysed material was cDNA or gDNA that came from T cells, B-cell-depleted T cells, or PBMCs.

Measured with immunoSEQ multiplex PCR; TCRdb has only the in-frame clones, and not every one. The data contain a few hundred thousand clones, approximately 83% of them singletons. Sample: PBMCs or T cells enriched from blood (not recorded which). This TCR derives from a man aged 25-40 years who had recovered from COVID-19.

The CDR3 region has the DNA TGTGCCTGGGAGGTATACAGGAACACTGAAGCTTTCTTT. Protein product: CAWEVYRNTEAFF. The chain links TRBV30 to TRBJ1-1; D is ambiguous. In germline, CDR1 is GTSNPN, CDR2 SVGIG (reference sequence). Trimming took 5 bases from V and 1 from J, leaving 11 bases between them. This CDR3 spans 13 amino acids. The entire variable domain, with the rest obtained from reference TRBV30 and TRBJ1-1, is as follows: SQTIHQWPATLVQPVGSPLSLECTVEGTSNPNLYWYRQAAGRGLQLLFYSVGIGQISSEVPQNLSASRPQDRQFILSSKKLLLSDSGFYLCAWEVYRNTEAFFGQGTRLTVV.